This entry describes one TCR beta chain. Its antigen is as yet unknown. Use of 60 Vbeta and 13 Jbeta primers characterized the PCR. Repertoires were generated with immunoSEQ multiplex PCR, while TCRdb's copy carries only in-frame clones and drops some. Of some 170,000 clones in the sample, 75% to 85% are singletons; the top ten hold 3.5% to 4.5%. This entry comes from a study of cytomegalovirus exposure and HLA in healthy donors. This CDR3 spans 14 amino acids. Germline V gene sequence: CDR1 GTSNPN, CDR2 SVGIG (reference sequence). Trimming pared 7 bases from V and 4 bases from J, leaving 18 bases between. General study results and limits: Analyses of presence/absence relied on an assumption of roughly uniform sequencing depth across donors. TCR beta chains numbering under 200 were designated cytomegalovirus-associated.

This clonotype was obtained from an older woman in good health and CMV-seropositive. The specimen was PBMCs. The rearrangement links TRBV30 to TRBJ2-3, with a tentative D call TRBD2 (5 bases). The DNA of the CDR3 is TGTGCCTCGGGAACGGGGTCGGCCCCAGATACGCAGTATTTT. Translation: CASGTGSAPDTQYF.